Detailed here is one T cell receptor (beta chain). Its antigen remains unknown. Time point noted: persistent/refractory GD, antithyroid drugs over 5 years with positive TRAb. PBMCs were the source of the RNA used for TCR sequencing. Libraries of TCR beta came from iRepertoire HTBI primers plus Arm-PCR of CDR3 regions. Each CDR3 protein gets one entry after TCRdb re-called the multiplex PCR reads with MiXCR. The sample lists 350,000 to 500,000 distinct CDR3 sequences; 21% were seen once. These data come from a study of regulatory T cells in long-lasting Graves disease. Study conclusions and caveats: Researchers reported studying only peripheral blood, not thyroid tissue. Persistent Graves' cases showed lower TCR diversity than newly diagnosed cases. When disease was persistent, TRBV28, TRBJ1-2 and TRBJ2-5 were the favored segments. Relative to new patients (roughly 970), persistent patients exhibited greater sharing of public clonotypes (about 3,000).

This CDR3 is built from 12 residues. With 3 bases removed from V and 9 bases from J, the gap between germline ends came to 11 bases. Looked up from germline, CDR1 is SEHNR and CDR2 is FQNEAQ (reference sequence). The clonotype comes from a female donor with Graves disease. The V call is TRBV7-9, the J call TRBJ1-1; no firm D call. The sample was peripheral blood mononuclear cells (PBMCs), taken when the disease was refractory, from a patient treated with antithyroid drugs. CDR3 loop: CASSFDVSQAFF. CDR3 DNA sequence: TGTGCCAGCAGCTTTGATGTCAGTCAAGCTTTCTTT.